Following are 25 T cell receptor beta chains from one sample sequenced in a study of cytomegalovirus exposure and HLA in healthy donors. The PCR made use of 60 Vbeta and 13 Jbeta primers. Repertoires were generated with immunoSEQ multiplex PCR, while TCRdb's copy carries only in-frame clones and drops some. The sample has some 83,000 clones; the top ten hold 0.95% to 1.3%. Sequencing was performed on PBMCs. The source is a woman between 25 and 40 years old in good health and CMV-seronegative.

The CDR3 DNA sequence: TGTGCCAGCAGTCTTACAGGGTTTGGGAAATACGAGCAGTACTTC. Translating it yields CASSLTGFGKYEQYF. J is TRBJ2-7 and V is TRBV27; maybe TRBD1 (6 bases). CDR3 length equals 15 residues. Germline V lookup: CDR1 MNHEY, CDR2 SMNVEV (reference sequence). Trimming removed 5 bases at V and 4 bases at J, with 18 bases between.

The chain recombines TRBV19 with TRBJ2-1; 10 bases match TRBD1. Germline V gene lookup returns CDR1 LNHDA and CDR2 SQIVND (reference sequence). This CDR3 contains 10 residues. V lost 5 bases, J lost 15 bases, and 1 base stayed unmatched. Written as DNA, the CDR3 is TGTGCCAGTAGTGGGGACAGGGGGTTCTTC. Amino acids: CASSGDRGFF.

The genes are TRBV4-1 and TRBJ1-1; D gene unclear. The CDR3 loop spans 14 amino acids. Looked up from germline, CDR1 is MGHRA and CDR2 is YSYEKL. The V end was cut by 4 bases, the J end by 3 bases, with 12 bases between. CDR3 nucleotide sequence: TGCGCCAGCAGCCCGACACGTATGGACACTGAAGCTTTCTTT. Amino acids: CASSPTRMDTEAFF.

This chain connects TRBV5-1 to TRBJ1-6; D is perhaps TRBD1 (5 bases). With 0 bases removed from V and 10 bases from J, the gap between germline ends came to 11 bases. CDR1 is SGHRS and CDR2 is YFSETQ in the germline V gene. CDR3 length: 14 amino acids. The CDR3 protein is CASSLAGRGSPLHF. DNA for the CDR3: TGCGCCAGCAGCTTGGCCGGAAGGGGATCACCCCTCCACTTT.

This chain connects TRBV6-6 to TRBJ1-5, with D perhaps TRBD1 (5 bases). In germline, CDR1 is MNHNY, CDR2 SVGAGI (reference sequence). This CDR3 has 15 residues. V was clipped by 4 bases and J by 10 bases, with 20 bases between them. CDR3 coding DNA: TGTGCCAGCAGTTTGTCGGGAGGGGAATCATTTCCCCAGCATTTT. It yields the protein CASSLSGGESFPQHF.

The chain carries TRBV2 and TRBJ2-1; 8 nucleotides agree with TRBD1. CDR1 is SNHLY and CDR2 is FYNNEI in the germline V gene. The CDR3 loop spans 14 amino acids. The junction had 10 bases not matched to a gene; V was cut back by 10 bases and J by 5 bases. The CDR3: CATKARTGNNEQFF. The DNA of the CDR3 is TGTGCCACCAAAGCCCGGACAGGGAACAATGAGCAGTTCTTC.

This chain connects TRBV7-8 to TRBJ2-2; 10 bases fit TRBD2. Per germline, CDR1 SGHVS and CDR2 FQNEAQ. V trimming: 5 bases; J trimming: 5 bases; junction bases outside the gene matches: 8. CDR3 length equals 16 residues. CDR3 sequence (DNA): TGTGCCAGCAGCCTATACTTAGCGGGAGGAACCGGGGAGCTGTTTTTT. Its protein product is CASSLYLAGGTGELFF.

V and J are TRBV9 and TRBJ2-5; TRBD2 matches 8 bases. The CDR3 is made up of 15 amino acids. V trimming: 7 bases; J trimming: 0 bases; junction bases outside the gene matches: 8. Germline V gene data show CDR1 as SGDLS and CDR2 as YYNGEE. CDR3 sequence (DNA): TGTGCCAGCTCCCCGGGAGGGCTGTACCAAGAGACCCAGTACTTC. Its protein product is CASSPGGLYQETQYF.

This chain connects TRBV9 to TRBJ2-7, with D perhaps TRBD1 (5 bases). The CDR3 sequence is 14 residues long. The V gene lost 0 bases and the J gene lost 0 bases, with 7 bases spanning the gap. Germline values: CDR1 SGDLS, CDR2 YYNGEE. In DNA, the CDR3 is TGTGCCAGCAGCGTAGTTCAGGGCTCCTACGAGCAGTACTTC. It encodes CASSVVQGSYEQYF.

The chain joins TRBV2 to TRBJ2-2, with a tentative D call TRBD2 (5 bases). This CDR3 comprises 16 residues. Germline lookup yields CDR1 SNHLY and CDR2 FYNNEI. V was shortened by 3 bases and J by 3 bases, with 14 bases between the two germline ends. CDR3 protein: CASSDARASDTGELFF. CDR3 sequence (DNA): TGTGCCAGCAGTGACGCGCGGGCCTCGGACACCGGGGAGCTGTTTTTT.

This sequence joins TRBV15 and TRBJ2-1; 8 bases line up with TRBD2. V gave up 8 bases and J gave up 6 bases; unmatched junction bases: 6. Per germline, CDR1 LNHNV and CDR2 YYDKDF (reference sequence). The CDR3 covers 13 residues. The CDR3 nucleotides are TGTGCCACCTCAGCGGGGGAAGGCAATGAGCAGTTCTTC. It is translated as CATSAGEGNEQFF.

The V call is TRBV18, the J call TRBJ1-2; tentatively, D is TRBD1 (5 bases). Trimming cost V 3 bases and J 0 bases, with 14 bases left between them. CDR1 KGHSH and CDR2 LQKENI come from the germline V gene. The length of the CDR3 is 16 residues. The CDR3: CASSPTPREANYGYTF. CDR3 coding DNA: TGTGCCAGCTCACCTACCCCCAGGGAAGCTAACTATGGCTACACCTTC.

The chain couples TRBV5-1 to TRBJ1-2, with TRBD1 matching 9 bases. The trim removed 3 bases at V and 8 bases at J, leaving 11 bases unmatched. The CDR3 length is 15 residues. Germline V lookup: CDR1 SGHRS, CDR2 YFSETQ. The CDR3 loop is CASSSGDRAEGGYTF. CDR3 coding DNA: TGCGCCAGCAGCTCTGGGGACAGGGCGGAAGGGGGCTACACCTTC.

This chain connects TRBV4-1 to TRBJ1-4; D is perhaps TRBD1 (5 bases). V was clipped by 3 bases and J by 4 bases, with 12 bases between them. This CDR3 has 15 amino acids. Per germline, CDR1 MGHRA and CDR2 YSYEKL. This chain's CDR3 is CASSQETDLNEKLFF. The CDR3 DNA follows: TGCGCCAGCAGCCAGGAGACAGATCTTAATGAAAAACTGTTTTTT.

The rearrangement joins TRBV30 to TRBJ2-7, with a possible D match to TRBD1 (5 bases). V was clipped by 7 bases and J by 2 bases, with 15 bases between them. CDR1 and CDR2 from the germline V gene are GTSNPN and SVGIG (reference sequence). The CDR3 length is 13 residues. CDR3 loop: CASQMAGPYEQYF. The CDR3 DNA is TGTGCCTCCCAGATGGCAGGGCCCTACGAGCAGTACTTC.

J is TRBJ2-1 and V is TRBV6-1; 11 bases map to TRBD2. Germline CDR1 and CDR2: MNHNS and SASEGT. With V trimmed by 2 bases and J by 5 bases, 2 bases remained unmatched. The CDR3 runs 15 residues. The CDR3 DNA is TGTGCCAGCAGTGAATGGGGACTAGCGGACAATGAGCAGTTCTTC. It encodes CASSEWGLADNEQFF.

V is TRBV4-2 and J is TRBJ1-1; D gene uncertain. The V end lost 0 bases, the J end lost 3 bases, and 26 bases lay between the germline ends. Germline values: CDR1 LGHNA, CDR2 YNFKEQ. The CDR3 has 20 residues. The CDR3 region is CASSQDSVRIGEFLDTEAFF. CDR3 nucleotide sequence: TGTGCCAGCAGCCAAGATTCAGTGAGGATTGGGGAGTTTTTGGACACTGAAGCTTTCTTT.

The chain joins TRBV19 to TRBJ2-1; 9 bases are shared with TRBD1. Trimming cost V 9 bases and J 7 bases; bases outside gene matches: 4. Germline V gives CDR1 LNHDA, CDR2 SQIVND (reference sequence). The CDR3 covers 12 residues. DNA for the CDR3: TGTGCCAGCGGGACAGGGCCTAATGAGCAGTTCTTC. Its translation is CASGTGPNEQFF. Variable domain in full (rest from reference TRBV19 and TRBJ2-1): DGGITQSPKYLFRKEGQNVTLSCEQNLNHDAMYWYRQDPGQGLRLIYYSQIVNDFQKGDIAEGYSVSREKKESFPLTVTSAQKNPTAFYLCASGTGPNEQFFGPGTRLTVL.

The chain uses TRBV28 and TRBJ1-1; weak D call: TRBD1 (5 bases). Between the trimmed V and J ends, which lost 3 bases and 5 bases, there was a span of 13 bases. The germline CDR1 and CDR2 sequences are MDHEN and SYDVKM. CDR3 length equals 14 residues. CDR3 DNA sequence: TGTGCCAGCAGTTTGAAGGGGCGCTGGACTGAAGCTTTCTTT. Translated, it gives CASSLKGRWTEAFF. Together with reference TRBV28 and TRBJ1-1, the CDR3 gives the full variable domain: DVKVTQSSRYLVKRTGEKVFLECVQDMDHENMFWYRQDPGLGLRLIYFSYDVKMKEKGDIPEGYSVSREKKERFSLILESASTNQTSMYLCASSLKGRWTEAFFGQGTRLTVV.

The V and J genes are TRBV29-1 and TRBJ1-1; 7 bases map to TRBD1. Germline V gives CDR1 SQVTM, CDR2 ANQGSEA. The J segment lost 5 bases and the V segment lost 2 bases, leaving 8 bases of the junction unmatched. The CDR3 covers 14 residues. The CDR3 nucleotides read TGCAGCGTTGAACAATCACAACAGGGGACTGAAGCTTTCTTT. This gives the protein CSVEQSQQGTEAFF.

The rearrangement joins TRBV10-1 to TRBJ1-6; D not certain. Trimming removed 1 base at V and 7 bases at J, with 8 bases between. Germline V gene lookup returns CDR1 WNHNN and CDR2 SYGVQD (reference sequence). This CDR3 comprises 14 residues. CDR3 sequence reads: CASSELGGNSPLHF. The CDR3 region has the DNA TGCGCCAGCAGTGAGTTGGGAGGAAATTCACCCCTCCACTTT.

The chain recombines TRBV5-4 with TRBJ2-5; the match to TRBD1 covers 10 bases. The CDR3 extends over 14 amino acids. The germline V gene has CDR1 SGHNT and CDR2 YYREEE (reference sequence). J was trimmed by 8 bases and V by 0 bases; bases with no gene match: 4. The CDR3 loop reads CASSLGGQGYTQYF. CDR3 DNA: TGTGCCAGCAGCTTGGGGGGACAGGGGTACACCCAGTACTTC.

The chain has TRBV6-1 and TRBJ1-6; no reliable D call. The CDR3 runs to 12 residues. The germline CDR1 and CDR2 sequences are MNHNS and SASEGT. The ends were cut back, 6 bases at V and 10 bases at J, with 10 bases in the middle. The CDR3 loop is CASRRELSPLHF. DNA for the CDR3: TGTGCCAGCAGGAGGGAGTTGTCACCCCTCCACTTT.

The CDR3 bases are TGCAGCGTTGCGGGTAGCGGGAGAAGTGTAGATACGCAGTATTTT. Encoded protein: CSVAGSGRSVDTQYF. The chain links TRBV29-1 to TRBJ2-3, with 9 positions matching TRBD2. The V gene's germline CDR1 is SQVTM and CDR2 ANQGSEA. The CDR3 is 15 amino acids. V lost 4 bases, J lost 5 bases, and 10 bases stayed unmatched.

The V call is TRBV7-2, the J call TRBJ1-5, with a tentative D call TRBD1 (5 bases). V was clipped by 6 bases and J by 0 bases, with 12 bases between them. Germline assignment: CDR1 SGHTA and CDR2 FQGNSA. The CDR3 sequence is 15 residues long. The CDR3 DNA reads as TGTGCCAGCAGATCGACGGGACTTAGCAATCAGCCCCAGCATTTT. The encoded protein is CASRSTGLSNQPQHF.